Below are 18 T cell receptor beta chains sequenced from a single sample in a study of blood T cell repertoires in COVID-19. The repertoire was sequenced with immunoSEQ multiplex PCR; TCRdb's copy has only in-frame clones and lacks some. The table has under 150,000 clones, 88% seen once; the top ten hold roughly 1.4%. The sequenced sample was peripheral blood. The receptors were sampled from a human donor in a cohort sampled during active COVID-19.

Turning to this clone: Compared with germline, one end of the junction differs, possibly owing to a read error. This CDR3 reads CASSRVLDGLHF. CDR3 coding DNA: TGTGCCAGCAGCCGCGTACTAGACGGACTGCACTTC. The rearrangement links TRBV3-1 (or the pseudogene TRBV3-2) to TRBJ2-7; D perhaps matches TRBD2 (5 bases). The CDR3 has 12 amino acids. The germline V gene encodes CDR1 LGHDT and CDR2 YNNKEL (reference sequence).

The rearrangement links TRBV19 to TRBJ1-2, with no clear D. This CDR3 contains 13 residues. From germline, CDR1 is LNHDA and CDR2 SQIVND (reference sequence). Trimming cost V 3 bases and J 7 bases, with 12 bases left between them. The CDR3 protein is CASSMGRMSGYTF. CDR3 bases: TGTGCCAGTAGTATGGGGAGGATGAGTGGCTACACCTTC.

V and J are TRBV4-1 and TRBJ2-3; D is ambiguous. CDR3 length: 17 residues. Germline CDR1 reads MGHRA; CDR2 reads YSYEKL. Trimming removed 1 base at V and 0 bases at J, with 14 bases between. The CDR3 DNA reads as TGCGCCAGCAGCCAAGTAGCCAGCCAGCCTAGCACAGATACGCAGTATTTT. Encoded protein: CASSQVASQPSTDTQYF.

The chain combines TRBV7-9 with TRBJ2-7; tentatively, D is TRBD1 (5 bases). The V gene lost 4 bases and the J gene lost 3 bases, with 13 bases spanning the gap. The CDR3 is made up of 14 amino acids. Germline CDR1 is SEHNR and CDR2 is FQNEAQ (reference sequence). CDR3 in amino acids: CASSSDRTHYEQYF. The CDR3 DNA reads TGTGCCAGCAGCTCCGACAGAACCCACTACGAGCAGTACTTC.

The chain uses TRBV25-1 and TRBJ2-4, with 7 bases matching TRBD1. Losses at the gene ends were 5 bases for V and 7 bases for J; bases not matched to a gene: 8. From germline, CDR1 is MGHDK and CDR2 SYGVNS. This CDR3 is built from 14 residues. The CDR3 spells CASSLTGLVNIQYF. CDR3 DNA: TGTGCCAGCAGTCTGACAGGGTTAGTCAACATTCAGTACTTC.

The chain carries TRBV7-8 and TRBJ2-3; 8 bases map to TRBD2. The junction had 13 bases not matched to a gene; V was cut back by 5 bases and J by 0 bases. This CDR3 is 18 amino acids long. Germline CDR1 and CDR2: SGHVS and FQNEAQ. CDR3 sequence (DNA): TGTGCCAGCAGCCCCCGCGGATCGGGGGGGCCAAGCACAGATACGCAGTATTTT. Protein: CASSPRGSGGPSTDTQYF.

The rearrangement links TRBV9 to TRBJ2-7; 12 bases agree with TRBD2. This CDR3 has 17 amino acids. Germline lookup yields CDR1 SGDLS and CDR2 YYNGEE. V trimming: 4 bases; J trimming: 2 bases; junction bases outside the gene matches: 10. In nucleotides, the CDR3 is TGTGCCAGCAGCAGAACATCTAGCGGGAGGGCCGCCTACGAGCAGTACTTC. It codes for CASSRTSSGRAAYEQYF. Complete variable domain (other parts from reference TRBV9 and TRBJ2-7): DSGVTQTPKHLITATGQRVTLRCSPRSGDLSVYWYQQSLDQGLQFLIQYYNGEERAKGNILERFSAQQFPDLHSELNLSSLELGDSALYFCASSRTSSGRAAYEQYFGPGTRLTVT.

The chain couples TRBV28 to TRBJ2-3; 11 bases are a match to TRBD1. Germline loops: CDR1 MDHEN, CDR2 SYDVKM. The CDR3 totals 16 residues. V shed 6 bases, J shed 5 bases, and the junction held 10 bases outside the gene matches. The CDR3, as DNA: TGTGCCAGCAGAGGATCCCGGACAGGGGGCGTAGATACGCAGTATTTT. Translated, it gives CASRGSRTGGVDTQYF.

This chain joins TRBV7-2 and TRBJ1-5; D is possibly TRBD1 (6 bases). This CDR3 contains 16 residues. V was cut by 7 bases and J by 5 bases, with 21 bases left in between. Germline V CDR1 and CDR2: SGHTA, FQGNSA. CDR3 amino acids: CASTKGGGAWDQPQHF. The CDR3 region has the DNA TGTGCCAGCACCAAGGGGGGGGGCGCTTGGGATCAGCCCCAGCATTTT.

This sequence joins TRBV27 and TRBJ2-7; D gene uncertain. Germline V gene sequence: CDR1 MNHEY, CDR2 SMNVEV (reference sequence). The CDR3 is 15 residues long. With 2 bases removed from V and 3 bases from J, the gap between germline ends came to 14 bases. The CDR3 DNA follows: TGTGCCAGCAGTTTAATCCCATCGAGATACTACGAGCAGTACTTC. This codes for CASSLIPSRYYEQYF.

V is TRBV27 and J is TRBJ2-1, with 14 bases lining up with TRBD2. The CDR3 has 17 residues. With V trimmed by 6 bases and J by 4 bases, 8 bases remained unmatched. CDR1 and CDR2 from the germline V gene are MNHEY and SMNVEV (reference sequence). CDR3 DNA sequence: TGTGCCAGCAGCTTCTCGACTAGCGGGGGGGCTTACAATGAGCAGTTCTTC. It encodes CASSFSTSGGAYNEQFF.

The chain joins TRBV28 to TRBJ2-7; D remains unclear. The V end lost 1 base, the J end lost 4 bases, and 5 bases lay between the germline ends. The CDR3 totals 12 residues. Germline assignment: CDR1 MDHEN and CDR2 SYDVKM. CDR3 in amino acids: CASSLSHYEQYF. The CDR3 DNA follows: TGTGCCAGCAGTTTATCCCATTACGAGCAGTACTTC.

V gene TRBV4-2 combines with J gene TRBJ2-3; 11 positions match TRBD2. J lost 1 base, V lost 0 bases, and 9 bases had no gene match. The CDR3 has 19 amino acids. Germline assignment: CDR1 LGHNA and CDR2 YNFKEQ. The CDR3 sequence is CASSQDGIPGLAGTDTQYF. In DNA, the CDR3 is TGTGCCAGCAGCCAAGACGGGATACCGGGACTAGCGGGCACAGATACGCAGTATTTT.

The V and J genes are TRBV6-5 and TRBJ2-3; TRBD1 aligns across 9 bases. Germline loops: CDR1 MNHEY, CDR2 SVGAGI. V trimming: 7 bases; J trimming: 3 bases; junction bases outside the gene matches: 5. The CDR3 length is 14 residues. The CDR3 protein is CASTRTGATDTQYF. As DNA, the CDR3 is TGTGCCAGCACGAGGACAGGGGCTACAGATACGCAGTATTTT.

CDR3 bases: TGTGCCAGCACGAGTCTGGGACAGGGGAGCGATACGCAGTATTTT. Encoded protein: CASTSLGQGSDTQYF. The J gene is TRBJ2-3, the V gene TRBV18; the match to TRBD1 covers 10 bases. The germline V gene encodes CDR1 KGHSH and CDR2 LQKENI. The CDR3 runs to 15 residues. The ends lost 8 bases at V and 6 bases at J; junction bases unmatched: 11.

This clone was observed a few times. V and J are TRBV2 and TRBJ1-1; D gene uncertain. The CDR3 length is 15 residues. CDR1 is SNHLY and CDR2 is FYNNEI in the germline V gene. V gave up 6 bases and J gave up 4 bases, with 18 bases separating them. In DNA form, the CDR3 reads TGTGCCAGCAGGAATTCTAAAGGACTGCTCACTGAAGCTTTCTTT. Residues: CASRNSKGLLTEAFF.

The V call is TRBV10-3, the J call TRBJ1-4, with a tentative D call TRBD1 (6 bases). V was pared by 2 bases and J by 5 bases, with 15 bases between. There are 16 residues in the CDR3. Germline V gene sequence: CDR1 ENHRY, CDR2 SYGVKD. The CDR3 here is CAISEQIGQPNEKLFF. CDR3 in DNA: TGTGCCATCAGTGAGCAGATAGGACAGCCCAATGAAAAACTGTTTTTT.

CDR3 coding DNA: TGTGCCAGCAGCTTGTTTGCTAGTTCCTACAATGAGCAGTTCTTC. This encodes CASSLFASSYNEQFF. The V and J genes are TRBV5-6 and TRBJ2-1; D is uncertain. The CDR3 has 15 residues. Trimming stripped 1 base from V and 1 base from J, with 9 bases between. CDR1 is SGHDT and CDR2 is YYEEEE in the germline V gene.